Each of the 32 T cell receptor beta chains below was sequenced from the same sample in a study of cytomegalovirus exposure and HLA in healthy donors. The PCR contained 60 Vbeta and 13 Jbeta primers. Measured with immunoSEQ multiplex PCR; TCRdb has only the in-frame clones, and not every one. The sample has fewer than 110,000 clones; 70% to 85% are singletons. The sample was PBMCs. The receptors were gathered from a male donor in good health and CMV-seronegative.

This clone has a single count. An end of the junction does not agree with germline; a read error may underlie this. This rearrangement joins TRBV6-5 to TRBJ2-7, with 7 bases fitting TRBD1. This CDR3 spans 11 amino acids. The germline V gene has CDR1 MNHEY and CDR2 SVGAGI. CDR3 in DNA: TGTGCCAGCAGAAACCCGACAGGGACCCACTTC. Its protein is CASRNPTGTHF.

J is TRBJ2-1 and V is TRBV11-1; TRBD2 might be the D (6 bases). This CDR3 comprises 14 residues. Trimming shortened V by 5 bases and J by 4 bases, and 12 bases separated the two germline ends. Germline V gene data show CDR1 as SGHAT and CDR2 as FQDESV (reference sequence). CDR3 coding DNA: TGTGCCAGCAGCCCGAGCGGGTTGTACAATGAGCAGTTCTTC. This translates into CASSPSGLYNEQFF.

The chain employs TRBV28 and TRBJ2-2; a weak D match, TRBD2 (6 bases). V was trimmed by 2 bases and J by 9 bases, leaving 13 bases between them. Germline values: CDR1 MDHEN, CDR2 SYDVKM. The CDR3 covers 14 residues. CDR3 residues: CASSLAGQPRELFF. The CDR3 DNA is TGTGCCAGCAGTTTAGCGGGGCAGCCTAGGGAGCTGTTTTTT.

There are a few counts of this clone. The rearrangement uses TRBV4-1 and TRBJ2-1; TRBD2 might be the D (5 bases). The V end lost 1 base, the J end lost 3 bases, and 10 bases lay between the germline ends. CDR3 length: 15 amino acids. Germline CDR1 is MGHRA and CDR2 is YSYEKL. CDR3 residues: CASSQAAVNYNEQFF. The CDR3 DNA reads as TGCGCCAGCAGCCAAGCAGCGGTAAACTACAATGAGCAGTTCTTC.

The rearrangement joins TRBV7-8 to TRBJ2-1; possibly TRBD1 for D (6 bases). This CDR3 contains 15 residues. Deletions cut 3 bases from V and 4 bases from J, with 13 bases between. Germline lookup yields CDR1 SGHVS and CDR2 FQNEAQ. CDR3: CASSFRDTPYNEQFF. CDR3 nucleotides: TGTGCCAGCAGCTTCCGGGACACCCCGTACAATGAGCAGTTCTTC.

The gene calls are TRBV11-2 and TRBJ2-7; 12 bases align to TRBD2. This CDR3 contains 19 residues. Germline V gene lookup returns CDR1 SGHAT and CDR2 FQNNGV. Trimming took 2 bases from V and 7 from J; bases not matched to a gene: 18. For the CDR3, the DNA is TGTGCCAGCAGCTTAAGGGTTTCATGGACTAGCGGGACGGTGGGGGAGCAGTACTTC. Its translation: CASSLRVSWTSGTVGEQYF. Together with reference TRBV11-2 and TRBJ2-7, the CDR3 gives the full variable domain: EAGVAQSPRYKIIEKRQSVAFWCNPISGHATLYWYQQILGQGPKLLIQFQNNGVVDDSQLPKDRFSAERLKGVDSTLKIQPAKLEDSAVYLCASSLRVSWTSGTVGEQYFGPGTRLTVT.

The CDR3 DNA reads as TGTGCCAGCAGCGTAGAATCGGGACGGGACATGGGTTATCAGCCCCAGCATTTT. Protein product: CASSVESGRDMGYQPQHF. The J gene is TRBJ1-5, the V gene TRBV9, with a possible D match to TRBD1 (6 bases). The CDR3 extends over 18 amino acids. Trimming cost V 0 bases and J 5 bases, with 21 bases left between them. Germline V gives CDR1 SGDLS, CDR2 YYNGEE.

This clone was seen once. This chain connects TRBV28 to TRBJ1-4; D unresolved. Germline V gene sequence: CDR1 MDHEN, CDR2 SYDVKM. Trimming took off 5 bases at V and 8 bases at J, with 15 bases between the two ends. CDR3 length: 14 residues. The CDR3 nucleotides read TGTGCCAGCAGTCCCCGAGGAGTTGGGGAAAAACTGTTTTTT. Its protein product is CASSPRGVGEKLFF.

This chain joins TRBV7-9 and TRBJ1-3; 7 bases align to TRBD1. The CDR3 has 14 amino acids. V lost 3 bases to trimming and J lost 6 bases; unmatched junction nucleotides: 5. CDR1 and CDR2 (germline): SEHNR, FQNEAQ (reference sequence). CDR3 in amino acids: CASSLGQTQNTIYF. Here the CDR3 DNA reads TGTGCCAGCAGCTTGGGACAGACGCAAAACACCATATATTTT.

The CDR3 DNA reads TGCGCCAGCAGCCAGTCCGAAGCAGCAGGCGCCTACAATGAGCAGTTCTTC. Its translation: CASSQSEAAGAYNEQFF. This chain joins TRBV5-1 and TRBJ2-1; D unclear. CDR1 and CDR2 (germline): SGHRS, YFSETQ. Trimming shortened V by 4 bases and J by 2 bases, and 19 bases separated the two germline ends. This CDR3 comprises 17 residues.

This chain connects TRBV5-8 to TRBJ2-2, with a possible D match to TRBD2 (5 bases). The V gene's germline CDR1 is SGHTS and CDR2 YDEGEE. This CDR3 contains 14 residues. V lost 0 bases, J lost 4 bases, and 7 bases lay in between. The CDR3 reads CASSLGEITGELFF. As DNA, the CDR3 is TGTGCCAGCAGCTTGGGGGAGATCACCGGGGAGCTGTTTTTT. The full variable domain, its missing parts supplied by reference TRBV5-8 and TRBJ2-2, is EAGVTQSPTHLIKTRGQQATLRCSPISGHTSVYWYQQALGLGLQFLLWYDEGEERNRGNFPPRFSGRQFPNYSSELNVNALELEDSALYLCASSLGEITGELFFGEGSRLTVL.

The chain employs TRBV5-1 and TRBJ1-3; D not certain. Germline assignment: CDR1 SGHRS and CDR2 YFSETQ. The ends were cut back, 0 bases at V and 0 bases at J, with 7 bases in the middle. This CDR3 has 15 residues. CDR3 sequence (DNA): TGCGCCAGCAGCTTGGACAACGTCTCTGGAAACACCATATATTTT. It encodes CASSLDNVSGNTIYF.

The chain uses TRBV28 and TRBJ2-7; 10 bases map to TRBD1. CDR1 is MDHEN, CDR2 SYDVKM, per germline. The CDR3 contains 15 residues. V trimming: 2 bases; J trimming: 6 bases; junction bases outside the gene matches: 7. This CDR3 reads CASSLILGQGFEQYF. The CDR3 DNA reads TGTGCCAGCAGTTTAATTTTGGGACAGGGGTTCGAGCAGTACTTC. Combining the CDR3 with reference TRBV28 and TRBJ2-7 gives the whole variable domain DVKVTQSSRYLVKRTGEKVFLECVQDMDHENMFWYRQDPGLGLRLIYFSYDVKMKEKGDIPEGYSVSREKKERFSLILESASTNQTSMYLCASSLILGQGFEQYFGPGTRLTVT.

This clone was observed a single time. The rearrangement links TRBV7-8 to TRBJ2-7; 11 nucleotides agree with TRBD2. Germline CDR1 reads SGHVS; CDR2 reads FQNEAQ. This CDR3 region has 19 residues. V dropped 0 bases and J dropped 0; count of bases not matched to a gene: 10. The DNA of the CDR3 is TGTGCCAGCAGCTTAGCGCTTGGGCTAGCGGGAGGTGACTCCTACGAGCAGTACTTC. Amino acid sequence: CASSLALGLAGGDSYEQYF.

The chain uses TRBV9 and TRBJ1-3; 9 nucleotides agree with TRBD1. This CDR3 spans 15 amino acids. Germline CDR1 SGDLS, CDR2 YYNGEE. V shed 0 bases and J 7 bases; nucleotides not matched to a gene: 5. In nucleotides, the CDR3 is TGTGCCAGCAGCGTAGTGAACAGGGGGCCTAACACCATATATTTT. Its protein is CASSVVNRGPNTIYF.

This clone was observed a handful of times. The chain has TRBV7-6 and TRBJ1-2; D is ambiguous. Per the germline V gene, CDR1 is SGHVS and CDR2 is FNYEAQ. V was clipped by 4 bases and J by 8 bases, with 20 bases between them. CDR3 length: 15 amino acids. DNA for the CDR3: TGTGCCAGCAGCTCTATACGAGACTCCCCCGACGGCTACACCTTC. Amino acid sequence: CASSSIRDSPDGYTF.

This chain uses TRBV4-1 with TRBJ2-7, with 13 bases fitting TRBD2. Losses at the gene ends were 5 bases for V and 2 bases for J; bases not matched to a gene: 3. CDR1 MGHRA and CDR2 YSYEKL come from the germline V gene. CDR3 length: 15 amino acids. This chain's CDR3 is CASSETSGRAYEQYF. Here the CDR3 DNA reads TGCGCCAGCAGCGAAACTAGCGGGAGGGCCTACGAGCAGTACTTC.

This clone was observed a few times. This rearrangement joins TRBV28 to TRBJ1-2; 11 bases align to TRBD1. The CDR3 is 17 residues long. With 3 bases clipped from V and 0 bases from J, the junction kept 6 bases outside the gene matches. From germline, CDR1 is MDHEN and CDR2 SYDVKM. The CDR3 DNA reads TGTGCCAGCAGTTTCGGACAGGGGGCTTGGACTAACTATGGCTACACCTTC. It translates to CASSFGQGAWTNYGYTF.

The chain employs TRBV18 and TRBJ2-3; D unresolved. Germline V CDR1 and CDR2: KGHSH, LQKENI. This CDR3 comprises 16 residues. Trimming left V 0 bases short and J 1 base short, with 11 bases between. The DNA for the CDR3 is TGTGCCAGCTCACCACCTCGTCGTGGGCGCACAGATACGCAGTATTTT. It specifies CASSPPRRGRTDTQYF.

The table lists this clone with a few counts. The chain has TRBV5-1 and TRBJ2-5; the D gene is possibly TRBD2 (6 bases). The CDR3 sequence is 13 residues long. Germline-derived CDR1 and CDR2 are SGHRS and YFSETQ. Trimming took off 2 bases at V and 5 bases at J, with 10 bases between the two ends. This chain's CDR3 is CASSLSGGETQYF. For the CDR3, the DNA is TGCGCCAGCAGCTTAAGTGGAGGGGAGACCCAGTACTTC.

This clone turned up a few times. The chain couples TRBV28 to TRBJ2-1; 12 nucleotides line up with TRBD2. Germline CDR1 reads MDHEN; CDR2 reads SYDVKM. This CDR3 has 15 amino acids. Unmatched junction bases numbered 2, after V lost 2 bases and J lost 6 bases. The CDR3 region has the DNA TGTGCCAGCAGTTTAAGGACTAGCGGGACCAATGAGCAGTTCTTC. Amino acid sequence: CASSLRTSGTNEQFF.

The chain joins TRBV5-1 to TRBJ2-3, with 12 bases aligning to TRBD2. Germline V CDR1 and CDR2: SGHRS, YFSETQ. V lost 7 bases to trimming and J lost 2 bases; unmatched junction nucleotides: 5. The CDR3 spans 15 residues. CDR3 DNA: TGCGCCAGCCGACTAGCGGGAGTTAACACAGATACGCAGTATTTT. Its protein product is CASRLAGVNTDTQYF.

In its sample, this clone was seen a few times. The rearrangement uses TRBV19 and TRBJ2-2; TRBD2 aligns across 7 bases. The germline V gene encodes CDR1 LNHDA and CDR2 SQIVND (reference sequence). V lost 9 bases and J lost 5; bases outside the gene matches: 15. The length of the CDR3 is 16 residues. CDR3 in DNA: TGTGCCAGCTGTCAGCGGGGCCTAGAGTATACCGGGGAGCTGTTTTTT. Its translation: CASCQRGLEYTGELFF.

The rearrangement joins TRBV28 to TRBJ1-2, with D possibly TRBD1 on 5 matching bases. Between the trimmed V and J ends, which lost 10 bases and 1 base, there was a span of 13 bases. This CDR3 contains 13 residues. Germline CDR1 reads MDHEN; CDR2 reads SYDVKM. The CDR3 reads CATSDTINYGYTF. The CDR3, as DNA: TGTGCCACTTCGGACACGATTAACTATGGCTACACCTTC.

The chain employs TRBV27 and TRBJ2-7; 8 positions match TRBD1. The CDR3 length is 13 residues. With V trimmed by 2 bases and J by 6 bases, 3 bases remained unmatched. Germline V lookup: CDR1 MNHEY, CDR2 SMNVEV (reference sequence). The DNA for the CDR3 is TGTGCCAGCAGTTTAGGCAGGGGGCTCGAGCAGTACTTC. Protein product: CASSLGRGLEQYF.

The sample holds a few counts of this clone. V is TRBV7-9 and J is TRBJ2-1, with D perhaps TRBD1 (5 bases). The CDR3 is 13 amino acids. Germline lookup yields CDR1 SEHNR and CDR2 FQNEAQ (reference sequence). The V gene lost 8 bases and the J gene lost 0 bases, with 8 bases spanning the gap. The CDR3 spells CASRQNSYNEQFF. CDR3 in DNA: TGTGCCAGCCGACAGAACTCCTACAATGAGCAGTTCTTC.

The chain couples TRBV6-6 to TRBJ2-7; D perhaps matches TRBD1 (5 bases). Trimming took off 5 bases at V and 1 base at J, with 15 bases between the two ends. Germline V gene data show CDR1 as MNHNY and CDR2 as SVGAGI (reference sequence). There are 15 residues in the CDR3. This CDR3 is CASSPQTANSYEQYF. CDR3 bases: TGTGCCAGCAGTCCGCAGACAGCTAATTCCTACGAGCAGTACTTC.

This clone was counted between two and nine times. The chain couples TRBV23-1 to TRBJ2-1; 11 positions agree with TRBD1. TRBV23-1 belongs to the ORF category, with a function that is uncertain. V shed 8 bases, J shed 5 bases, and the junction held 5 bases outside the gene matches. The CDR3 totals 14 residues. The CDR3 DNA sequence: TGCGCCAGCCGACCGGGACAGGGGGACAATGAGCAGTTCTTC. It translates to CASRPGQGDNEQFF.

This clone appeared a few times. The chain recombines TRBV5-5 with TRBJ1-5; D is uncertain. The CDR3 extends over 15 amino acids. Trimming pared 1 base from V and 2 bases from J, leaving 10 bases between. Germline V gives CDR1 SGHKS, CDR2 YYEKEE (reference sequence). CDR3 DNA sequence: TGTGCCAGCAGCTTGAGGCTGGAGGGCAATCAGCCCCAGCATTTT. This gives the protein CASSLRLEGNQPQHF.

This clone was seen a few times. The rearrangement uses TRBV27 and TRBJ2-3; 7 bases are a match to TRBD2. Per germline, CDR1 MNHEY and CDR2 SMNVEV (reference sequence). After removal of 2 bases from V and 1 base from J, the junction contained 6 bases not matched to a gene. This CDR3 comprises 16 residues. The CDR3 protein is CASSLAGVWGTDTQYF. CDR3 nucleotides: TGTGCCAGCAGTTTAGCGGGAGTGTGGGGCACAGATACGCAGTATTTT.

This clone was detected a few times. The gene calls are TRBV6-1 and TRBJ1-5, with 12 bases that match TRBD1. V lost 0 bases, J lost 6 bases, and 3 bases stayed unmatched. CDR1 is MNHNS and CDR2 is SASEGT in the germline V gene. The CDR3 has 16 residues. The CDR3 region has the DNA TGTGCCAGCAGTGAAGCGGGACAGGGGGCCCTTCAGCCCCAGCATTTT. It specifies CASSEAGQGALQPQHF.

This clone has just a few counts. The chain joins TRBV6-1 to TRBJ1-2; the match to TRBD1 covers 7 bases. V trimming: 4 bases; J trimming: 4 bases; junction bases outside the gene matches: 15. The CDR3 runs to 17 residues. Germline V gene data show CDR1 as MNHNS and CDR2 as SASEGT. DNA for the CDR3: TGTGCCAGCAGTGGAGCCACGACAGGGTATGAGAGCTATGGCTACACCTTC. It codes for CASSGATTGYESYGYTF.